The T cell receptor beta chain described here comes from a study of monozygotic twins with cystic fibrosis. Study results and limitations: Monozygotic CF twins shared more identical nucleotide clonotypes than unrelated patients.

CDR3 length: 15 amino acids. V shed 0 bases, J shed 5 bases, and the junction held 6 bases outside the gene matches. Per the germline V gene, CDR1 is SGHTA and CDR2 is FQGNSA. On this clone: What it binds is unknown.

Data came from immunoSEQ multiplex PCR; TCRdb stores just in-frame clones and leaves some out. The table includes 4,000 to 5,000 clones, 95% to 98% detected once. The origin of this receptor is a boy aged 2 to 10 with cystic fibrosis. The rearrangement uses TRBV7-2 and TRBJ2-7, with 8 bases identical to TRBD2. The sequenced sample was blood. The CDR3 sequence is CASSLARGGLDEQYF. The CDR3, as DNA: TGTGCCAGCAGCTTAGCTCGGGGGGGCTTGGACGAGCAGTACTTC.